Presented here are 15 T cell receptor beta chains from one specimen sequenced in a study of beta chain features in type 1 diabetes. Reverse transcription of all isolated RNA meant that expressed TCRB transcripts were sequenced. Sequencing was performed with immunoSEQ multiplex PCR; in TCRdb, only in-frame clones are kept and a portion is missing. This sample carries 200,000 to 250,000 clones, about a tenth of them seen once, and the ten largest clones take over 1%. Sequencing was done on a sample of central memory CD4+ T cells from blood. Receptors were obtained from a man aged 18 to 29 in good health.

This clone occurred a few times. This chain links TRBV9 with TRBJ2-7; 7 positions match TRBD2. Germline CDR1 reads SGDLS; CDR2 reads YYNGEE. The CDR3 length is 13 residues. Germline trimming cut 5 bases from V and 3 bases from J; bases unmatched to any gene: 5. CDR3 sequence reads: CASSLAAGYEQYF. As DNA, the CDR3 is TGTGCCAGCAGTCTAGCGGCTGGCTACGAGCAGTACTTC.

A note on this clone: This may be a read error: a much more frequent sequence differs by one nucleotide. The J gene is TRBJ2-3, the V gene TRBV6-5; unclear D gene. V gave up 6 bases and J gave up 0 bases, with 10 bases separating them. Looked up from germline, CDR1 is MNHEY and CDR2 is SVGAGI. There are 14 residues in the CDR3. The CDR3 is CASSPGVSTDTQYF. Written as DNA, the CDR3 is TGTGCCAGCAGCCCGGGTGTTAGCACAGATACGCAGTATTTT.

This clone was observed a handful of times. V is TRBV30 and J is TRBJ2-7; D not certain. The V end lost 0 bases, the J end lost 0 bases, and 15 bases lay between the germline ends. This CDR3 spans 16 amino acids. Germline V gives CDR1 GTSNPN, CDR2 SVGIG (reference sequence). CDR3 nucleotides: TGTGCCTGGAGTGTACCTCCCTGGTGGGACTCCTACGAGCAGTACTTC. Translating it yields CAWSVPPWWDSYEQYF.

In this sample, this clone turned up a few times. The chain combines TRBV6-1 with TRBJ2-3, with 7 nucleotides matching TRBD1. Trimming at V came to 8 bases and at J to 2 bases, leaving 7 bases not matched to a gene. The CDR3 consists of 14 residues. The germline CDR1 and CDR2 sequences are MNHNS and SASEGT. Written as DNA, the CDR3 is TGTGCCAGCCTCAACAGGGGATACACAGATACGCAGTATTTT. This translates into CASLNRGYTDTQYF.

This clone was detected only a few times. The V and J genes are TRBV6-1 and TRBJ2-1; 11 nucleotides match TRBD2. After removal of 6 bases from V and 4 bases from J, the junction contained 2 bases not matched to a gene. The CDR3 has 14 residues. Germline values: CDR1 MNHNS, CDR2 SASEGT. The CDR3 loop is CASRASGRYNEQFF. CDR3 coding DNA: TGTGCCAGCAGGGCTAGCGGGAGGTACAATGAGCAGTTCTTC.

This clone was recorded once. The chain has TRBV2 and TRBJ1-5, with D uncertain. V lost 7 bases and J 0 bases, leaving 10 bases between the germline ends. This CDR3 has 14 amino acids. The V gene's germline CDR1 is SNHLY and CDR2 FYNNEI. The CDR3 here is CASKARNSNQPQHF. The CDR3 nucleotides read TGTGCCAGCAAAGCACGGAATAGCAATCAGCCCCAGCATTTT. Full variable domain (remainder filled in from reference TRBV2 and TRBJ1-5): EPEVTQTPSHQVTQMGQEVILRCVPISNHLYFYWYRQILGQKVEFLVSFYNNEISEKSEIFDDQFSVERPDGSNFTLKIRSTKLEDSAMYFCASKARNSNQPQHFGDGTRLSIL.

With regard to this clone: With only one base between it and a far larger clone, this is likely a read error. The gene calls are TRBV7-2 and TRBJ2-7; D not resolved. Germline CDR1 reads SGHTA; CDR2 reads FQGNSA. The CDR3 contains 17 residues. V lost 5 bases, J lost 0 bases, and 20 bases lay in between. The CDR3 DNA follows: TGTGCCAGCAGCCCCCCCTCGTGGTGCGCTGGCTCCTACGAGCAGTACTTC. It is translated as CASSPPSWCAGSYEQYF.

This clone was picked up a small number of times. At the DNA level, this CDR3 is encoded by other sequences in the same sample as well. This sequence joins TRBV7-9 and TRBJ2-1; D unresolved. The CDR3 has 15 residues. The germline V gene encodes CDR1 SEHNR and CDR2 FQNEAQ (reference sequence). V was trimmed by 1 base and J by 0 bases, leaving 7 bases between them. CDR3 sequence (DNA): TGTGCCAGCAGCTTAGGCCCTAGCTCCTACAATGAGCAGTTCTTC. It translates to CASSLGPSSYNEQFF. Variable domain in full (rest from reference TRBV7-9 and TRBJ2-1): DTGVSQNPRHKITKRGQNVTFRCDPISEHNRLYWYRQTLGQGPEFLTYFQNEAQLEKSRLLSDRFSAERPKGSFSTLEIQRTEQGDSAMYLCASSLGPSSYNEQFFGPGTRLTVL.

This clone appeared many times. J is TRBJ1-1 and V is TRBV30; D not certain. Germline V gives CDR1 GTSNPN, CDR2 SVGIG (reference sequence). V was shortened by 0 bases and J by 2 bases, with 7 bases between the two germline ends. The CDR3 is 13 residues long. The CDR3 protein is CAWSVSANTEAFF. In DNA form, the CDR3 reads TGTGCCTGGAGTGTAAGCGCTAACACTGAAGCTTTCTTT.

The rearrangement uses TRBV7-2 and TRBJ1-1; D is perhaps TRBD1 (5 bases). V gave up 2 bases and J gave up 8 bases, with 15 bases separating them. Germline V gives CDR1 SGHTA, CDR2 FQGNSA. CDR3 size: 14 residues. The CDR3 is CASSLRSGHAEAFF. CDR3 bases: TGTGCCAGCAGCTTAAGGTCAGGGCACGCAGAAGCTTTCTTT.

The chain carries TRBV15 and TRBJ2-3; 9 bases map to TRBD2. Trimming at V came to 0 bases and at J to 5 bases, leaving 9 bases not matched to a gene. Germline lookup yields CDR1 LNHNV and CDR2 YYDKDF (reference sequence). The CDR3 has 17 residues. As DNA, the CDR3 is TGTGCCACCAGCAGAGATCTCGGCGGGAGGGGCGAAGATACGCAGTATTTT. Translation: CATSRDLGGRGEDTQYF.

In this sample, this clone turned up a few times. This sample includes further DNA sequences coding for the same CDR3. This sequence joins TRBV29-1 and TRBJ2-3; D not resolved. The CDR3 length is 12 residues. The germline gives CDR1 SQVTM, CDR2 ANQGSEA. Trimming took 3 bases from V and 1 from J, leaving 5 bases between them. The CDR3 coding sequence is TGCAGCGTTGACTACGGCACAGATACGCAGTATTTT. It translates to CSVDYGTDTQYF.

This clone was counted at least ten times. The sample holds other DNA sequences that translate to the same CDR3. The gene calls are TRBV7-9 and TRBJ2-1; D uncertain. The CDR3 covers 16 residues. Trimming stripped 2 bases from V and 0 bases from J, with 11 bases between. Germline CDR1 reads SEHNR; CDR2 reads FQNEAQ (reference sequence). CDR3 DNA: TGTGCCAGCAGCTTATCTTTGGCGAGCTCCTACAATGAGCAGTTCTTC. This encodes CASSLSLASSYNEQFF.

On this clone: With a much larger clone just one base away, this may be a read error. The rearrangement links TRBV9 to TRBJ2-1; D not certain. Germline CDR1 is SGDLS and CDR2 is YYNGEE. CDR3 length: 12 amino acids. The V and J ends lost 4 bases and 1 base respectively, with 3 bases between them. The CDR3 sequence is CASSQSYNEQFF. The DNA of the CDR3 is TGTGCCAGCAGCCAATCCTACAATGAGCAGTTCTTC.

This sequence joins TRBV30 and TRBJ1-1, with unresolved D. Germline CDR1 GTSNPN, CDR2 SVGIG (reference sequence). The CDR3 sequence is 11 residues long. V lost 1 base and J 3 bases, leaving 3 bases between the germline ends. CDR3 in amino acids: CAWSGHTEAFF. CDR3 nucleotide sequence: TGTGCCTGGAGTGGGCACACTGAAGCTTTCTTT.